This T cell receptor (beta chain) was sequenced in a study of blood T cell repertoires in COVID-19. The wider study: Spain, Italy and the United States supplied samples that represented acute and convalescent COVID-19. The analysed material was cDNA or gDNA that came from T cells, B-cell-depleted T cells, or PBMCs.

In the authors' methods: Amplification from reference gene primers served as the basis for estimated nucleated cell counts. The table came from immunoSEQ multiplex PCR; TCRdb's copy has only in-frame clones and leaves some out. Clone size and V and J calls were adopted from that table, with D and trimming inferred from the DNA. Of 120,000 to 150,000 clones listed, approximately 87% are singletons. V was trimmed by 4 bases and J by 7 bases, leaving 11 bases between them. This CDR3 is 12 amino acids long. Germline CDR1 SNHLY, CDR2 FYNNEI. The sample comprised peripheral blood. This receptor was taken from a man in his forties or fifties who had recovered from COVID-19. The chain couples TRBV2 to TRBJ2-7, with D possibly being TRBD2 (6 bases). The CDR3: CASSGLGDEQYF. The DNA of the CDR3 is TGTGCCAGCAGTGGACTAGGGGATGAGCAGTACTTC.